What follows are 21 T cell receptor beta chains derived from one specimen sequenced in a study of T cell responses to AZD1222 COVID-19 vaccine. Measured with immunoSEQ multiplex PCR; TCRdb has only the in-frame clones, and not every one. Of tens of thousands of clones listed, more than 70% are singletons. The sample consisted of peripheral blood, taken on day 0 of AZD1222 vaccination. These receptors were taken from an adult in good health.

This chain uses TRBV5-4 with TRBJ2-7; D ambiguous. This CDR3 contains 14 residues. Germline CDR1 reads SGHNT; CDR2 reads YYREEE (reference sequence). V was clipped by 4 bases and J by 6 bases, with 17 bases between them. In nucleotides, the CDR3 is TGTGCCAGCAGCACTTCCTCGCGGTTAGGCGAGCAGTACTTC. Translating it yields CASSTSSRLGEQYF.

The chain combines TRBV9 with TRBJ2-3, with D possibly being TRBD2 (5 bases). Trimming pared 0 bases from V and 1 base from J, leaving 12 bases between. This CDR3 region has 16 residues. Germline lookup yields CDR1 SGDLS and CDR2 YYNGEE. CDR3 loop: CASSVEGDPGTDTQYF. The DNA for the CDR3 is TGTGCCAGCAGCGTAGAGGGAGATCCGGGCACAGATACGCAGTATTTT.

V usage is TRBV19 and J usage is TRBJ2-7; no reliable D call. This CDR3 contains 13 residues. Between the trimmed V and J ends, which lost 2 bases and 4 bases, there was a span of 9 bases. Germline V gives CDR1 LNHDA, CDR2 SQIVND (reference sequence). The CDR3 sequence: CASSILLGYEQYF. Written as DNA, the CDR3 is TGTGCCAGTAGTATACTATTGGGATACGAGCAGTACTTC.

V usage is TRBV15 and J usage is TRBJ1-3; D is undetermined. Germline values: CDR1 LNHNV, CDR2 YYDKDF (reference sequence). This CDR3 is 15 amino acids long. The V end lost 3 bases, the J end lost 0 bases, and 9 bases lay between the germline ends. For the CDR3, the DNA is TGTGCCACCAGCAGTAGTCTGATCTCTGGAAACACCATATATTTT. Translated: CATSSSLISGNTIYF. The full variable domain, with the rest looked up from reference TRBV15 and TRBJ1-3, is DAMVIQNPRYQVTQFGKPVTLSCSQTLNHNVMYWYQQKSSQAPKLLFHYYDKDFNNEADTPDNFQSRRPNTSFCFLDIRSPGLGDTAMYLCATSSSLISGNTIYFGEGSWLTVV.

The V and J genes are TRBV9 and TRBJ2-1; 7 bases are a match to TRBD2. Germline V gene lookup returns CDR1 SGDLS and CDR2 YYNGEE. After removal of 6 bases from V and 4 bases from J, the junction contained 7 bases not matched to a gene. The CDR3 length is 14 residues. CDR3 sequence reads: CASTPGLIYNEQFF. The CDR3 region has the DNA TGTGCCAGCACCCCGGGACTAATTTACAATGAGCAGTTCTTC.

The chain is built from TRBV4-1 and TRBJ2-2; no clear D gene. Germline CDR1 is MGHRA and CDR2 is YSYEKL. Trimming cost V 0 bases and J 3 bases, with 14 bases left between them. There are 17 residues in the CDR3. The CDR3 protein is CASSQEVPSSYTGELFF. CDR3 sequence (DNA): TGCGCCAGCAGCCAAGAAGTTCCCAGTTCTTACACCGGGGAGCTGTTTTTT.

CDR3 region: CASSLTVSSGRGIPGLYGYGYTF. CDR3 nucleotides: TGCGCCAGCAGCTTGACAGTTTCATCAGGTCGTGGAATCCCAGGGCTTTACGGCTATGGCTACACCTTC. V gene TRBV5-1 combines with J gene TRBJ1-2; TRBD1 might be the D (5 bases). This CDR3 is built from 23 residues. Germline values: CDR1 SGHRS, CDR2 YFSETQ. Trimming shortened V by 1 base and J by 4 bases, and 38 bases separated the two germline ends.

The chain carries TRBV28 and TRBJ1-5; maybe TRBD1 (5 bases). Germline-derived CDR1 and CDR2 are MDHEN and SYDVKM. The CDR3 loop spans 16 amino acids. Trimming removed 5 bases at V and 4 bases at J, with 18 bases between. CDR3 in amino acids: CASSPTPPGPNQPQHF. The CDR3 nucleotides read TGTGCCAGCAGTCCCACCCCCCCAGGGCCTAATCAGCCCCAGCATTTT.

The chain has TRBV6-5 and TRBJ2-7; 7 nucleotides match TRBD1. The CDR3 has 12 amino acids. Trimming at V came to 7 bases and at J to 4 bases, leaving 4 bases not matched to a gene. CDR1 MNHEY and CDR2 SVGAGI come from the germline V gene. The CDR3 nucleotides are TGTGCCAGCAAGGGGGCTAATTACGAGCAGTACTTC. Translated, it gives CASKGANYEQYF.

The gene calls are TRBV2 and TRBJ1-5; TRBD1 agrees at 9 bases. Trimming took 3 bases from V and 3 from J; bases not matched to a gene: 9. The CDR3 runs 17 residues. Germline CDR1 SNHLY, CDR2 FYNNEI. The CDR3 coding sequence is TGTGCCAGCAGTGAGGGACAGGGTAATCGGGCCAATCAGCCCCAGCATTTT. The encoded protein is CASSEGQGNRANQPQHF.

The chain recombines TRBV28 with TRBJ1-2; D remains ambiguous. Between the trimmed V and J ends, which lost 1 base and 7 bases, there was a span of 7 bases. Germline CDR1 MDHEN, CDR2 SYDVKM. This CDR3 has 12 amino acids. CDR3 in DNA: TGTGCCAGCAGTTTATTTGGCGGTGGCTACACCTTC. Translating it yields CASSLFGGGYTF.

V gene TRBV5-8 combines with J gene TRBJ2-1, with 7 bases fitting TRBD2. The V segment lost 4 bases and the J segment 8 bases; nucleotides outside the gene matches: 9. This CDR3 has 14 residues. Germline-derived CDR1 and CDR2 are SGHTS and YDEGEE. The CDR3 reads CASSTPGLRDEQFF. In DNA, the CDR3 is TGTGCCAGCAGCACCCCGGGACTACGCGATGAGCAGTTCTTC.

This clone has a handful of counts. The chain uses TRBV6-6 and TRBJ2-7; 10 bases agree with TRBD1. The germline V gene encodes CDR1 MNHNY and CDR2 SVGAGI (reference sequence). Unmatched junction bases numbered 5, after V lost 2 bases and J lost 7 bases. The length of the CDR3 is 14 residues. The DNA for the CDR3 is TGTGCCAGCAGTTACCCGGGGACAGGGGTTGAGCAGTACTTC. This translates into CASSYPGTGVEQYF.

This clone was observed a few times. This chain joins TRBV7-9 and TRBJ2-1, with D possibly called TRBD1 or TRBD2 (6 bases each). The V gene's germline CDR1 is SEHNR and CDR2 FQNEAQ (reference sequence). CDR3 length: 12 amino acids. V was pared by 6 bases and J by 8 bases, with 11 bases between. DNA for the CDR3: TGTGCCAGCAGGAGGGGGGACGATGAGCAGTTCTTC. Translating gives CASRRGDDEQFF.

The V and J genes are TRBV19 and TRBJ2-2, with TRBD1 identical over 7 bases. The ends lost 5 bases at V and 2 bases at J; junction bases unmatched: 20. Germline V CDR1 and CDR2: LNHDA, SQIVND (reference sequence). The length of the CDR3 is 20 residues. The CDR3 region is CASSPLRPGQSTENTGELFF. The CDR3 nucleotides are TGTGCCAGTAGTCCCCTTCGTCCGGGACAGAGCACGGAAAACACCGGGGAGCTGTTTTTT.

The chain is built from TRBV30 and TRBJ1-4; perhaps TRBD1 as D (6 bases). The CDR3 loop spans 16 amino acids. Trimming stripped 0 bases from V and 0 bases from J, with 11 bases between. The germline V gene has CDR1 GTSNPN and CDR2 SVGIG (reference sequence). CDR3 nucleotides: TGTGCCTGGAGTGTACCGAGGACAGCAACTAATGAAAAACTGTTTTTT. It codes for CAWSVPRTATNEKLFF.

V and J are TRBV5-1 and TRBJ2-1, with D perhaps matching TRBD2 (6 bases). The V end lost 0 bases, the J end lost 15 bases, and 16 bases lay between the germline ends. The CDR3 loop spans 13 amino acids. Germline V gene data show CDR1 as SGHRS and CDR2 as YFSETQ. CDR3 region: CASSLAGADGRFF. CDR3 nucleotide sequence: TGCGCCAGCAGCTTGGCCGGGGCCGACGGGAGGTTCTTC. The whole variable domain, remainder taken from reference TRBV5-1 and TRBJ2-1, is KAGVTQTPRYLIKTRGQQVTLSCSPISGHRSVSWYQQTPGQGLQFLFEYFSETQRNKGNFPGRFSGRQFSNSRSEMNVSTLELGDSALYLCASSLAGADGRFFGPGTRLTVL.

This clone was recorded a few times. The rearrangement joins TRBV21-1 to TRBJ2-7; TRBD2, the table's D call, lacks a check against the DNA. TRBV21-1 is termed a pseudogene. CDR3 length: 15 amino acids. This CDR3 reads CASSKAWTSVYEQYF. The CDR3 DNA reads as TGTGCCAGCAGCAAAGCGTGGACTAGCGTCTACGAGCAGTACTTC.

V usage is TRBV10-3 and J usage is TRBJ2-1, with 10 bases aligning to TRBD1. In germline, CDR1 is ENHRY, CDR2 SYGVKD. Trimming removed 10 bases from V and 8 bases from J; junction bases left unmatched: 14. This CDR3 has 15 amino acids. CDR3 loop: CANSEPGQGFHEQFF. CDR3 DNA: TGTGCCAATTCCGAACCGGGACAGGGGTTCCATGAGCAGTTCTTC.

The rearrangement links TRBV5-1 to TRBJ1-4; 9 bases align to TRBD1. With V trimmed by 4 bases and J by 6 bases, 4 bases remained unmatched. There are 14 residues in the CDR3. CDR1 and CDR2 from the germline V gene are SGHRS and YFSETQ. The chain's CDR3 is CASSHRDRDEKLFF. In nucleotides, the CDR3 is TGCGCCAGCAGCCACCGGGACAGGGATGAAAAACTGTTTTTT. The variable domain in full, with the rest retrieved from reference TRBV5-1 and TRBJ1-4, is KAGVTQTPRYLIKTRGQQVTLSCSPISGHRSVSWYQQTPGQGLQFLFEYFSETQRNKGNFPGRFSGRQFSNSRSEMNVSTLELGDSALYLCASSHRDRDEKLFFGSGTQLSVL.

This clone has only one observation. The rearrangement joins TRBV7-7 to TRBJ2-5; 12 bases are a match to TRBD1. The CDR3 length is 17 residues. V was pared by 5 bases and J by 4 bases, with 11 bases of the junction left unmatched. Per the germline V gene, CDR1 is SSHAT and CDR2 is FNYEAQ (reference sequence). The CDR3 DNA sequence: TGTGCCAGCAGCCCACTAAGGATGGGACAGGGGGCAGAGACCCAGTACTTC. Its translation: CASSPLRMGQGAETQYF.